The 21 T cell receptor beta chains listed next were all sequenced from one sample in a study of cytomegalovirus exposure and HLA in healthy donors. PCR involved 60 Vbeta and 13 Jbeta primers. Profiled with immunoSEQ multiplex PCR; TCRdb holds only in-frame clones, not every one. The sample shows 100,000 to 150,000 clones, 80% of them seen only once. The sample consisted of PBMCs. The receptors come from a woman in her thirties or forties in good health and CMV-seronegative.

This clone has a handful of counts. V and J are TRBV27 and TRBJ1-1; possible D gene TRBD1, 5 bases. The CDR3 totals 16 residues. CDR1 MNHEY and CDR2 SMNVEV come from the germline V gene (reference sequence). Deletions cut 7 bases from V and 2 bases from J, with 20 bases between. The DNA of the CDR3 is TGTGCCAGCATTCCTTGGGCCCAAGGGGCCAACACTGAAGCTTTCTTT. It specifies CASIPWAQGANTEAFF.

This rearrangement joins TRBV5-6 to TRBJ2-2; no firm D call. CDR3 size: 12 residues. The V end lost 4 bases, the J end lost 8 bases, and 9 bases lay between the germline ends. Germline CDR1 SGHDT, CDR2 YYEEEE. The CDR3: CASSPYGGELFF. In DNA, the CDR3 is TGTGCCAGCAGCCCCTACGGGGGGGAGCTGTTTTTT.

V gene TRBV7-2 combines with J gene TRBJ2-3; D perhaps matches TRBD2 (6 bases). The V gene lost 6 bases and the J gene lost 1 base, with 14 bases spanning the gap. CDR1 is SGHTA and CDR2 is FQGNSA in the germline V gene. The CDR3 runs 15 residues. For the CDR3, the DNA is TGTGCCAGCAGGCCATCCACTAGCCGCACAGATACGCAGTATTTT. Its protein is CASRPSTSRTDTQYF.

The chain uses TRBV4-1 and TRBJ2-7, with TRBD2 matching 12 bases. The ends lost 0 bases at V and 1 base at J; junction bases unmatched: 10. CDR1 MGHRA and CDR2 YSYEKL come from the germline V gene. The CDR3 loop spans 19 amino acids. DNA for the CDR3: TGCGCCAGCAGCCAAGACCCCGGACTAGCGGGAAGGACATCCTACGAGCAGTACTTC. It codes for CASSQDPGLAGRTSYEQYF.

Turning to this clone: This sample includes further DNA sequences coding for the same CDR3. CDR3 bases: TGTGCCAGCAGTTCTTACAGGGGGGGCAATCAGCCCCAGCATTTT. Translating it yields CASSSYRGGNQPQHF. The rearrangement links TRBV28 to TRBJ1-5; 8 bases agree with TRBD1. V lost 4 bases to trimming and J lost 2 bases; unmatched junction nucleotides: 4. The CDR3 is 15 amino acids. The V gene's germline CDR1 is MDHEN and CDR2 SYDVKM. Full variable domain (missing parts from reference TRBV28 and TRBJ1-5): DVKVTQSSRYLVKRTGEKVFLECVQDMDHENMFWYRQDPGLGLRLIYFSYDVKMKEKGDIPEGYSVSREKKERFSLILESASTNQTSMYLCASSSYRGGNQPQHFGDGTRLSIL.

CDR3 nucleotide sequence: TGTGCCAGCAGTCAAGTTTTAAGGAGGGTCTCCTATAATTCACCCCTCCACTTT. It encodes CASSQVLRRVSYNSPLHF. The chain is built from TRBV2 and TRBJ1-6; no reliable D call. The CDR3 covers 18 residues. Trimming removed 5 bases at V and 0 bases at J, with 17 bases between. From germline, CDR1 is SNHLY and CDR2 FYNNEI.

J is TRBJ2-3 and V is TRBV9; maybe TRBD2 (6 bases). Between the trimmed V and J ends, which lost 0 bases and 1 base, there was a span of 15 bases. This CDR3 contains 17 residues. Germline CDR1 reads SGDLS; CDR2 reads YYNGEE. Written as DNA, the CDR3 is TGTGCCAGCAGCGTAGGGGGTCGGTGGGAGGGCACAGATACGCAGTATTTT. It translates to CASSVGGRWEGTDTQYF.

V gene TRBV5-1 combines with J gene TRBJ2-5; no clear D gene. Per germline, CDR1 SGHRS and CDR2 YFSETQ. The CDR3 consists of 15 residues. V lost 4 bases and J lost 4, with 17 bases in between. This CDR3 reads CASSPTTVTIETQYF. The CDR3 nucleotides read TGCGCCAGCAGCCCGACAACAGTTACAATAGAGACCCAGTACTTC.

J is TRBJ2-1 and V is TRBV6-5; D is unresolved. The CDR3 is 13 residues long. V was pared by 6 bases and J by 7 bases, with 13 bases between. Germline CDR1 and CDR2: MNHEY and SVGAGI. CDR3 sequence: CASSRNEPNEQFF. CDR3 in DNA: TGTGCCAGCAGCCGAAACGAGCCTAATGAGCAGTTCTTC.

CDR3 protein: CASSLVIGGSPYEQYF. The CDR3 coding sequence is TGCGCCAGCAGCTTGGTAATCGGTGGGAGCCCCTACGAGCAGTACTTC. V usage is TRBV5-1 and J usage is TRBJ2-7; D is possibly TRBD2 (5 bases). The V gene lost 0 bases and the J gene lost 2 bases, with 15 bases spanning the gap. The germline V gene has CDR1 SGHRS and CDR2 YFSETQ. The CDR3 is 16 residues long.

This chain links TRBV2 with TRBJ1-6, with D possibly matching TRBD1 (6 bases). Germline CDR1 SNHLY, CDR2 FYNNEI. The CDR3 has 14 residues. Trimming cost V 7 bases and J 7 bases, with 14 bases left between them. Here the CDR3 reads CASIPGERNSPLHF. In DNA form, the CDR3 reads TGTGCCAGCATCCCAGGGGAAAGGAATTCACCCCTCCACTTT.

CDR3: CASSFLLNEQFF. The DNA for the CDR3 is TGTGCCAGCAGTTTTTTGTTAAATGAGCAGTTCTTC. The chain couples TRBV6-6 to TRBJ2-1; D remains ambiguous. CDR3 length: 12 residues. The ends were cut back, 4 bases at V and 7 bases at J, with 8 bases in the middle. Germline CDR1 reads MNHNY; CDR2 reads SVGAGI (reference sequence).

The chain combines TRBV6-1 with TRBJ1-2; D is possibly TRBD1 (6 bases). Trimming took 2 bases from V and 5 from J, leaving 12 bases between them. The germline V gene has CDR1 MNHNS and CDR2 SASEGT. The CDR3 spans 14 residues. In DNA form, the CDR3 reads TGTGCCAGCAGTGAAAATACAGGGCGTTATGGCTACACCTTC. Translating it yields CASSENTGRYGYTF.

The chain is built from TRBV7-6 and TRBJ2-7; 7 bases map to TRBD2. The V segment lost 1 base and the J segment 5 bases; nucleotides outside the gene matches: 5. This CDR3 spans 14 amino acids. Germline CDR1 and CDR2: SGHVS and FNYEAQ. CDR3 coding DNA: TGTGCCAGCAGCTTAGGGGGGGGATCTGACGAGCAGTACTTC. Its protein is CASSLGGGSDEQYF.

The rearrangement uses TRBV28 and TRBJ2-1; 11 bases match TRBD2. The CDR3 is 15 residues long. Losses at the gene ends were 6 bases for V and 5 bases for J; bases not matched to a gene: 6. Germline assignment: CDR1 MDHEN and CDR2 SYDVKM. Written as DNA, the CDR3 is TGTGCCAGCAGCTACCGACTAGCGGGAAACAATGAGCAGTTCTTC. As protein: CASSYRLAGNNEQFF.

The chain joins TRBV10-2 to TRBJ2-3; TRBD1 matches at 7 bases. The CDR3 contains 15 residues. Germline CDR1 and CDR2: WSHSY and SAAADI. The ends lost 2 bases at V and 2 bases at J; junction bases unmatched: 4. The CDR3 here is CASSEARGYTDTQYF. CDR3 in DNA: TGCGCCAGCAGTGAGGCCAGGGGGTACACAGATACGCAGTATTTT.

This chain connects TRBV19 to TRBJ1-2; TRBD1 might be the D (6 bases). This CDR3 has 15 residues. Germline V gene lookup returns CDR1 LNHDA and CDR2 SQIVND (reference sequence). V was cut by 8 bases and J by 6 bases, with 22 bases left in between. The CDR3: CASEPLGGPRDGYTF. In DNA form, the CDR3 reads TGTGCCAGTGAGCCCCTAGGGGGACCACGCGATGGCTACACCTTC.

The V gene is TRBV7-2, the J gene TRBJ2-1; 7 bases agree with TRBD1. In germline, CDR1 is SGHTA, CDR2 FQGNSA. The CDR3 runs 15 residues. V shed 3 bases and J 5 bases; nucleotides not matched to a gene: 7. CDR3 residues: CASSLGRGYHNEQFF. For the CDR3, the DNA is TGTGCCAGCAGCTTGGGCAGGGGGTACCACAATGAGCAGTTCTTC.

The CDR3 DNA reads TGTGCCAGCAGCTCGGGACTAGCGGGATGGAGTGAGCAGTTCTTC. Protein: CASSSGLAGWSEQFF. The gene calls are TRBV7-3 and TRBJ2-1, with 13 bases aligning to TRBD2. Germline values: CDR1 SGHTA, CDR2 FQGTGA. The ends lost 4 bases at V and 9 bases at J; junction bases unmatched: 6. The CDR3 is 15 amino acids.

This clone was found a few times. The chain couples TRBV5-5 to TRBJ2-5, with a possible D match to TRBD2 (6 bases). V was shortened by 3 bases and J by 4 bases, with 16 bases between the two germline ends. In germline, CDR1 is SGHKS, CDR2 YYEKEE (reference sequence). The CDR3 covers 15 residues. DNA of the CDR3: TGTGCCAGCAGCTCCGGGACTCCGCCGGGAGAGACCCAGTACTTC. It specifies CASSSGTPPGETQYF.

This chain links TRBV6-1 with TRBJ1-1; perhaps TRBD1 as D (5 bases). In germline, CDR1 is MNHNS, CDR2 SASEGT. Trimming took 2 bases from V and 2 from J, leaving 12 bases between them. The CDR3 sequence is 15 residues long. The CDR3 protein is CASSESPGINTEAFF. CDR3 bases: TGTGCCAGCAGTGAAAGCCCAGGGATTAACACTGAAGCTTTCTTT.